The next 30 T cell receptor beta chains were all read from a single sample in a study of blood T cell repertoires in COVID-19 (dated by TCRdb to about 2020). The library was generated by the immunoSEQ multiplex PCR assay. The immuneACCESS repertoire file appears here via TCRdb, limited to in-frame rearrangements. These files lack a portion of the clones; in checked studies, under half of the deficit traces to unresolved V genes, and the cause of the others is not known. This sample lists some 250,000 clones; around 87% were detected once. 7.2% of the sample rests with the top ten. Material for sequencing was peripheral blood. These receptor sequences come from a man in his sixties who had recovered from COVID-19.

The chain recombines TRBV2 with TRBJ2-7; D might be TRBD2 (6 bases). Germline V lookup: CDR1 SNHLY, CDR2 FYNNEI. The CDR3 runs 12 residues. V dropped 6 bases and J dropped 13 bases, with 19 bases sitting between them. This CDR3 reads CASRTGDFNYYF. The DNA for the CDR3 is TGTGCCAGCAGGACCGGGGACTTTAATTATTACTTC.

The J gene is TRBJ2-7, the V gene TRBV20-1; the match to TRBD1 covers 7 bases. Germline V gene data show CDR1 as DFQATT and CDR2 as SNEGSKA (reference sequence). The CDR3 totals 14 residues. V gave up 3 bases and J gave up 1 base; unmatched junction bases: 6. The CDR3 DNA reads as TGCAGTGCTAGTATGCCAGGGGGTTCCTACGAGCAGTACGTC. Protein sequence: CSASMPGGSYEQYV.

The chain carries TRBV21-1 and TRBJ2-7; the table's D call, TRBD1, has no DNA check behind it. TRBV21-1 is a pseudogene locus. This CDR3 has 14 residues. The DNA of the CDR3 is TGTGCCAGCAGCAAAGTCACAGACCCCTACGAGCAGTACGTC. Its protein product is CASSKVTDPYEQYV.

CDR3 bases: TGTGCCAGCAATCGACAGGGGGCGTTGGGCGGGGAGCTGTTTTTT. Translated: CASNRQGALGGELFF. The V gene is TRBV6-5, the J gene TRBJ2-2; TRBD1 agrees at 10 bases. This CDR3 comprises 15 residues. Per the germline V gene, CDR1 is MNHEY and CDR2 is SVGAGI. V was pared by 7 bases and J by 7 bases, with 9 bases of the junction left unmatched.

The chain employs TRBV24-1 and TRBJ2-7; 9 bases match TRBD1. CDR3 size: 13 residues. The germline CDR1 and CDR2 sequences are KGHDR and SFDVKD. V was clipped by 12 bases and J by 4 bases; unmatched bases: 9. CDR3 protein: CAPPDRGAYEQYF. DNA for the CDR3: TGTGCCCCACCTGACAGGGGGGCTTACGAGCAGTACTTC.

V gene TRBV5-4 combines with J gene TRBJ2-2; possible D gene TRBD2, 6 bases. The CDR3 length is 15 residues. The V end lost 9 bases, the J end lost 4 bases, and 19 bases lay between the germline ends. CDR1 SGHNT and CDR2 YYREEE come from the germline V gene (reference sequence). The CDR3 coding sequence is TGTGCCACCAACCCCGGTGTGGGGGGCACCGGGGAGCTGTTTTTT. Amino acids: CATNPGVGGTGELFF.

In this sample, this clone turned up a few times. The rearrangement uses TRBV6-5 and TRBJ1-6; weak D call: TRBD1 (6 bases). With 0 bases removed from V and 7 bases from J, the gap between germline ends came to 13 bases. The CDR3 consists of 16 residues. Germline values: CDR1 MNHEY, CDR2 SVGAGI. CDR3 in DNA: TGTGCCAGCAGTTACTCTCGGACAAGGGGGAATTCACCCCTCCACTTT. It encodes CASSYSRTRGNSPLHF.

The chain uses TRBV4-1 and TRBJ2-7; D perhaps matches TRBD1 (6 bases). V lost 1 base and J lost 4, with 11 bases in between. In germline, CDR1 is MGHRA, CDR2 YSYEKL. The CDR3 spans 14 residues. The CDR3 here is CASSQVQGQYEQYF. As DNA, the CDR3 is TGCGCCAGCAGCCAAGTACAGGGCCAGTACGAGCAGTACTTC.

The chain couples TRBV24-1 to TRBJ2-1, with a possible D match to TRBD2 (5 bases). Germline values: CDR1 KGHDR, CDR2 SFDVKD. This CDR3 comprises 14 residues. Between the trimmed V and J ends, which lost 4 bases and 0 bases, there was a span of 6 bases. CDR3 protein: CATSDTSSYNEQFF. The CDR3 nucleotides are TGTGCCACCAGTGACACTAGCTCCTACAATGAGCAGTTCTTC.

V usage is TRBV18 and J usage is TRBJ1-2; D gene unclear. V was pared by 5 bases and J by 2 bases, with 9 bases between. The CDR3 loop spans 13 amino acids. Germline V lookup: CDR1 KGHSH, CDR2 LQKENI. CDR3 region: CASSLDKNYGYTF. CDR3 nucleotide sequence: TGTGCCAGCTCATTAGACAAGAACTATGGCTACACCTTC.

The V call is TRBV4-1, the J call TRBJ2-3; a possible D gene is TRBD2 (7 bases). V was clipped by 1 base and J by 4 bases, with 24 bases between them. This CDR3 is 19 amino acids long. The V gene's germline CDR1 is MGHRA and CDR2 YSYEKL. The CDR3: CASSQAPLGRRGGPDTQYF. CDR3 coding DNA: TGCGCCAGCAGCCAAGCCCCATTGGGTAGGAGGGGGGGCCCAGATACGCAGTATTTT.

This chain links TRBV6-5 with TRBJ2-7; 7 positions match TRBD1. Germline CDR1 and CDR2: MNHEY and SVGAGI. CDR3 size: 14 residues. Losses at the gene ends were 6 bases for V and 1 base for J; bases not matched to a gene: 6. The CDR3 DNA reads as TGTGCCAGCAGAAACAGGGGCAGATCCTACGAGCAGTACGTC. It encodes CASRNRGRSYEQYV.

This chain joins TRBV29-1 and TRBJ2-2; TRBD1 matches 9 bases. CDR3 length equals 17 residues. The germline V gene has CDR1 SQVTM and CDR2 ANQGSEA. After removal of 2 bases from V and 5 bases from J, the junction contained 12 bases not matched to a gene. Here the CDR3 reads CSVERVIGTGLTGELFF. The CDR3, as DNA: TGCAGCGTTGAAAGAGTAATAGGGACAGGGTTGACCGGGGAGCTGTTTTTT.

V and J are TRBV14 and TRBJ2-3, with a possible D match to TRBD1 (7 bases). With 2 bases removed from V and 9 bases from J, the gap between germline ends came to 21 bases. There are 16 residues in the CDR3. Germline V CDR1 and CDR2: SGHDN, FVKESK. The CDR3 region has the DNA TGTGCCAGCAGCCAATTCCTCAGGGGGGTTCGTTACACGCAGTATTTT. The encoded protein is CASSQFLRGVRYTQYF.

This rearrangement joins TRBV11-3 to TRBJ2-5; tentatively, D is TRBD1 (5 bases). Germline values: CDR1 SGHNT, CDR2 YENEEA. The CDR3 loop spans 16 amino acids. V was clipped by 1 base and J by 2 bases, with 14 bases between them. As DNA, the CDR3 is TGTGCCAGCAGCTTAGTTGAGACAGCCATTCAAGAGACCCAGTACTTC. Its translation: CASSLVETAIQETQYF.

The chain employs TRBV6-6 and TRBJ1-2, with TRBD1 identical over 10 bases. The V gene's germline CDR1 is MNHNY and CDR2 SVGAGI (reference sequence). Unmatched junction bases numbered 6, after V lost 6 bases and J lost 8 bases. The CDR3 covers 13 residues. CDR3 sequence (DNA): TGTGCCAGCAGCTACGGGACAGGGGAGGGCTACACCTTC. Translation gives CASSYGTGEGYTF.

For the CDR3, the DNA is TGTGCCAGAACCGGACAGGGGCATCAGCCCCAGCATTTT. Translated: CARTGQGHQPQHF. The chain has TRBV25-1 and TRBJ1-5; the match to TRBD1 covers 9 bases. The germline V gene has CDR1 MGHDK and CDR2 SYGVNS. Trimming at V came to 9 bases and at J to 5 bases, leaving 5 bases not matched to a gene. The CDR3 has 13 residues.

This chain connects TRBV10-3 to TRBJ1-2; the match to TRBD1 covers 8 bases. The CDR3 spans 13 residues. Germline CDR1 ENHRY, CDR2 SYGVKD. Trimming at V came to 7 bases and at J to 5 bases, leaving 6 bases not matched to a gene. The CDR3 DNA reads TGTGCCATCACGGACAGGGTAGGGTATGGCTACACCTTC. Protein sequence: CAITDRVGYGYTF.

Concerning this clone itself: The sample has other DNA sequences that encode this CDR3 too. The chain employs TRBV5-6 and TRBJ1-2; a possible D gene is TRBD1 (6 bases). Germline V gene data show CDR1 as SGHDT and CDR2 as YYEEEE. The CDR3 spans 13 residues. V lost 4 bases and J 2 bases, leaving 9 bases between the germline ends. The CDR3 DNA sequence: TGTGCCAGCAGCCCTGGACAGAACTATGGCTACACCTTC. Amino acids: CASSPGQNYGYTF.

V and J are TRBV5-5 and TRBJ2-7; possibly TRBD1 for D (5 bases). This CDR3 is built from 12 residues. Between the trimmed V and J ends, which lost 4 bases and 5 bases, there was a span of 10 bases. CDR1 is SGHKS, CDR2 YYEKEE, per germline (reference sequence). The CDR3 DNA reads TGTGCCAGCAGCACGGACATAAACGAGCAGTACTTC. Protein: CASSTDINEQYF.

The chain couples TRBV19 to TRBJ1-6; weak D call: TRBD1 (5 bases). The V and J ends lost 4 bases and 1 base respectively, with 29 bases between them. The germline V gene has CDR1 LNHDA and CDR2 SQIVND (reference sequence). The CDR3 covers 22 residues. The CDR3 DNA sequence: TGTGCCAGTAGTAAACAGGTTGGGATCGCGTATGGGCTTCGGTCCTATAATTCACCCCTCCACTTT. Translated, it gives CASSKQVGIAYGLRSYNSPLHF.

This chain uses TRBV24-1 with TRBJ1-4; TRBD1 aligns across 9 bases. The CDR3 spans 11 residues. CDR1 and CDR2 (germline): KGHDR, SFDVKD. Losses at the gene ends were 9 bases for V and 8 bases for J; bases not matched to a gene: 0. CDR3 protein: CATGTGEKLFF. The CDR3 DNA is TGTGCCACCGGGACAGGGGAAAAACTGTTTTTT.

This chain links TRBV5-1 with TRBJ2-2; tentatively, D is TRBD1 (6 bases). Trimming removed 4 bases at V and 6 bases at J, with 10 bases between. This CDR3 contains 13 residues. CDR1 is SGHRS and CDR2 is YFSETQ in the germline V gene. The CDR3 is CASSPQGSGELFF. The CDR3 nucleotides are TGCGCCAGCAGCCCCCAGGGGTCCGGGGAGCTGTTTTTT.

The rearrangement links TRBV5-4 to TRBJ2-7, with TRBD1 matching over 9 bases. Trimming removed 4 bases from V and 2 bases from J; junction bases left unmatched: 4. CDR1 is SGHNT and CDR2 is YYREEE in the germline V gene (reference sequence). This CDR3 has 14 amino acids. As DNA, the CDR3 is TGTGCCAGCAGCCGACAGGGGGTTCCCTACGAGCAGTACTTC. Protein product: CASSRQGVPYEQYF. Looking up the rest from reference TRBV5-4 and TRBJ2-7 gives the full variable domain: ETGVTQSPTHLIKTRGQQVTLRCSSQSGHNTVSWYQQALGQGPQFIFQYYREEENGRGNFPPRFSGLQFPNYSSELNVNALELDDSALYLCASSRQGVPYEQYFGPGTRLTVT.

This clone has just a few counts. CDR3 bases: TGTGCCAGTAGTACCATAACAGGGGTTACCTACGAGCAGTACTTC. Residues: CASSTITGVTYEQYF. The chain uses TRBV19 and TRBJ2-7, with 7 bases aligning to TRBD1. V dropped 4 bases and J dropped 2; count of bases not matched to a gene: 8. Germline-derived CDR1 and CDR2 are LNHDA and SQIVND (reference sequence). The CDR3 spans 15 residues.

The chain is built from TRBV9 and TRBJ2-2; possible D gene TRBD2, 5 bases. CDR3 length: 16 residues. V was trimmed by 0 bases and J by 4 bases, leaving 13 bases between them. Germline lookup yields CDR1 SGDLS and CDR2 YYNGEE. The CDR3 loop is CASSVGASLSTGELFF. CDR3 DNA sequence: TGTGCCAGCAGCGTAGGAGCTAGCTTGAGCACCGGGGAGCTGTTTTTT.

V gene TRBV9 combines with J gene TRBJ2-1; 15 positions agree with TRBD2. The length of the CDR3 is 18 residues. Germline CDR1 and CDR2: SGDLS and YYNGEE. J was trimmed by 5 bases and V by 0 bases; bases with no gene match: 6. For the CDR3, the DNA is TGTGCCAGCAGCGTAGGAGGACTAGCGGGGGGGCGGGACAATGAGCAGTTCTTC. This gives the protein CASSVGGLAGGRDNEQFF.

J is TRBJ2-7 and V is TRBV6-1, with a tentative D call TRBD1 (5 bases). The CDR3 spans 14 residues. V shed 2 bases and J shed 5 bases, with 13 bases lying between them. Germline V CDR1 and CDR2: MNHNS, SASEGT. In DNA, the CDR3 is TGTGCCAGCAGTGAAAGGGGCAGTGTAGACGAGCAGTACTTC. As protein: CASSERGSVDEQYF.

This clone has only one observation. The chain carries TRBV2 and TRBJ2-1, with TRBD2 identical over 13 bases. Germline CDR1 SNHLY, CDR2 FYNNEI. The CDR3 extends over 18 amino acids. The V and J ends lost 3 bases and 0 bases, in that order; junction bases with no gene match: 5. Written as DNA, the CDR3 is TGTGCCAGCAGTGATTCACTAGCGGGGGGGCCCTCCTACAATGAGCAGTTCTTC. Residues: CASSDSLAGGPSYNEQFF.

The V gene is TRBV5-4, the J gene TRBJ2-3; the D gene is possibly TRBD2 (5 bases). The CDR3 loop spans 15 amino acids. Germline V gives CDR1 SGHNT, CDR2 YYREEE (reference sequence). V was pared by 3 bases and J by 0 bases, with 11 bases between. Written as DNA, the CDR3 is TGTGCCAGCAGCTCCCCTCGGACTAGCACAGATACGCAGTATTTT. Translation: CASSSPRTSTDTQYF.